Listed here are 2 T cell receptor beta chains from one sample, sequenced in a study of identical twins. TCRdb processed the 5' RACE reads anew with MiXCR; each CDR3 protein has one entry. The sample has a few hundred thousand distinct CDR3 sequences, 9% to 10% seen once. The sample was also linked to a second study, of yellow fever vaccine responses in identical twins.

The sample comprised PBMCs. These receptors were taken from a woman aged 18-29 years in good health.

V is TRBV12-3 or TRBV12-4 and J is TRBJ2-5, with a tentative D call TRBD2 (6 bases). This CDR3 has 14 residues. Trimming left V 2 bases short and J 3 bases short, with 10 bases between. CDR3: CASSLMGLKETQYF. The CDR3 DNA sequence: TGTGCCAGCAGTTTAATGGGACTGAAAGAGACCCAGTACTTC.

This clonotype was detected a few times. V gene TRBV3-1 combines with J gene TRBJ2-3, with D possibly TRBD1 on 6 matching bases. The CDR3 consists of 12 residues. Germline CDR1 LGHDT, CDR2 YNNKEL (reference sequence). The V gene lost 4 bases and the J gene lost 11 bases, with 13 bases spanning the gap. In DNA, the CDR3 is TGTGCCAGCAGCCCACGGGACACCGTGCAGTATTTT. It encodes CASSPRDTVQYF.